This T cell receptor (beta chain) was retrieved from a study of shared clonotypes between healthy human individuals (dated by TCRdb to between 2020 and 2021). A note on the overall study: A few men and a couple of women, aged 18 to 49 years, made up the cohort. For each donor, CD4 naive and CD4 memory were each given three plates, CD8 naive was given two plates, and CD8 memory was given one plate. Blood TCR repertoires of 5 or 6 healthy adults were deeply sequenced to estimate repertoire size and the extent of clonotype sharing between individuals. Different laboratories and diverse techniques were used to prepare libraries and sequence TCR repertoires, to increase sequencing depth and limit assay-specific biases. Each donor's leukapheresis produced roughly between roughly 0.85 and 9.5 billion PBMCs. Results and caveats for the whole study, not just this receptor: Incomplete sequencing was indicated by rarefaction of sorted-subset datasets, despite the large sequencing depth. Across several donors, around 5% of naive CD4, 3.5% of naive CD8, approximately 2.5% of memory CD4, and around 0.4% of memory CD8 clonotypes were shared. Larger estimated clonotype richness was generally found for naive subsets than for memory subsets. Sampling was restricted to blood, and TCR repertoires in tissues likely differ from the TCR repertoires found in blood. Clonotypes shared by all four sorted-subset donors showed higher generation probabilities than non-shared clonotypes. Pairwise subsampling led to the expectation that sequencing depth would affect the degree of clonotype sharing among donors. Because the study included only a small number of donors, the genetic and exposure-history diversity represented was limited.

Details on this clone: The clone's antigen remains unknown. No much larger clone is present one base from it, and per-base qualities are unavailable.

Using the deep immunoSEQ assay, multiplex PCR amplified TCR CDR3 regions from genomic DNA. Extracted genomic DNA from each cell subset was spread evenly across all wells of several immunoSEQ 96-well plates, with each plate serving as a replicate. For sorted subsets, around 0.2 ug of genomic DNA, equivalent to roughly 30,000 T cell genomes, went into each replicate PCR. The purified libraries were quantified using a Qubit 3.0 fluorometer, sized with a Bioanalyzer 2100, and then quantified again using the KAPA Library Quantification kit. Every immunoSEQ 96-well plate was sequenced on a separate single-read 150-cycle Illumina NextSeq 550 flow cell. In the authors' own workflow: Because the immunoSEQ output held only junctional sequences and lacked quality scores, the filtering could not match the filtering applied to full-length reads. To assign V/J genes and CDR3, sequences were annotated against IMGT germline references using PyIR, a Python wrapper for IgBLAST v1.9. Reads were filtered out if the reads had weak V/J assignments (E-value above 1e-6), no CDR3, stop codons, out-of-frame junctions, or ambiguous translated residues. V3J clonotypes were defined as sequences sharing an identical inferred V gene, J gene, and CDR3 amino acid sequence. To compute the percentage overlap between repertoires, the number of shared unique clonotypes was divided by the size of the smaller repertoire. Repertoire richness was assessed with RTK rarefaction, the Chao1 estimator, and Recon v2.1 estimates of unobserved clonotypes. OLGA was used to compute generation probabilities for all TCRbeta clonotypes that the gDNA method yielded from four donors. Sourced from immuneACCESS, this table was stored by TCRdb with only in-frame sequences that have V and J called. A share of the clones is absent; for the studies checked, an unresolved V gene accounts for under half, and the remainder has no known explanation. V, J and clone size were drawn from that table, and D and trimming were deduced from the DNA. This sample holds millions of clones; just over 90% were observed only once. The top ten constitute approximately 0.4% of the sample.

The CDR3 sequence holds 15 residues, the cysteine and phenylalanine included. Only the CDR3 DNA stays, 45 bases, in frame from base 1. V drops 1 base and J drops 2 bases, leaving 9 bases in between. CDR1 and CDR2, per the germline V gene, are SGHTA and FQGNSA. Donors were healthy HIV-negative adults with no recently reported acute infections or vaccinations. All donors were Caucasian adults living in Nashville, Tennessee, USA. CD4+ T cells were enriched through magnetic negative selection, after which naive cells were positively selected on CD45RA and the remaining negative fraction served as the memory subset. After blood collection by leukapheresis, PBMCs were isolated using Ficoll-Histopaque density gradient centrifugation and then cryopreserved in the vapor phase of liquid nitrogen. Purity and quantity of every magnetically sorted T cell population were checked by analytical flow cytometry. Genomic DNA was isolated from every sorted fraction and measured by UV absorbance on a Nanodrop 2000c.

Sample: naive CD4+ T cells from PBMCs. The sample's cell subset or site label is to be understood as: CD45RA+ positively selected. Rearrangement joined TRBV7-2 to TRBJ2-4, with the D gene not clear enough to name. The receptor was derived from a man between 18 and 29 years old in good health. Some clones in this sample may be carry-over from other donors' samples. The CDR3 reads CASSLGGVPKNIQYF. The bases are TGTGCCAGCAGCTTAGGTGGGGTACCCAAAAACATTCAGTACTTC.